This record looks at one T cell receptor (beta chain) sequence and its context. This clone was detected a few times. Its target antigen remains unknown. The input lacks base qualities; no much larger clone sits a single base away. TCRbeta CDR3 regions were amplified from genomic DNA by means of the immunoSEQ Assay, a bias-controlled multiplex PCR. Per the source publication's procedure: The number of nucleated cells in each sample was estimated from the amplification of reference gene primers within the assay. To quantify the absolute abundance of each unique TCRbeta CDR3 rearrangement, sequence reads were collapsed and filtered. For each sample, productive Simpson clonality was calculated as the square root of Simpson's diversity index across productive rearrangements. TCRdb mirrors the immuneACCESS table, restricted to in-frame sequences. Some clones are absent from its copies; in checked studies, under half trace to an unresolved V gene, and the reason for the others is unknown. The V and J calls and clone size come from that table; D and trimming were worked out from the DNA. For this sample the table gives roughly 240,000 clones, of which about nine tenths were detected only once. 1.5% to 2% of the sample comes from the top ten.

This sample stems from a study of blood T cell repertoires in COVID-19 (TCRdb year 2020). The study in broad terms: Samples covering the acute and convalescent phases of COVID-19 were provided by collaborators in the United States, Italy and Spain. The prospective study material was composed of cDNA or gDNA derived from T cells, B-cell-depleted T cells, or PBMCs. The samples were drawn from the first 160 participants of the ongoing ImmuneRACE study and from some 1,300 subjects provided by 6 global collaborators. Where available, HLA class I and class II types were taken from metadata supplied by the sample provider and were not determined by assay-based typing. The repertoires were made available in a free public database intended to serve as a resource for research on the immune response to SARS-CoV-2. Sample metadata almost always included a de-identified subject ID, COVID-19 status, age in years and sex. Deeply sampled blood TCRbeta repertoires from subjects exposed to, actively infected with, or recovered from COVID-19 were included in the dataset.

Trimmed from V: 1 base; trimmed from J: 3 bases; junction bases lacking a gene match: 0. The CDR3 numbers 14 residues from cysteine through phenylalanine. Just the 42-base CDR3 DNA is kept, in frame starting at base 1. The germline V gene encodes CDR1 SGHRS and CDR2 YFSETQ. The paper as a whole reports these results and caveats: How much clinical and demographic metadata was included differed by source and by participant, and the metadata was provided uncurated.

Another Seattle source contributed samples from volunteer blood donors who had recovered from COVID-19. Collaborating institutions collected whole blood in K2EDTA tubes following their own protocols. For TCRbeta analysis, collaborators shipped samples as frozen whole blood, isolated PBMCs, or DNA extracted from either of those sample types. Source material: peripheral blood. In this chain, TRBV5-1 is recombined with TRBJ2-5, with TRBD2 matching 10 junction bases. This TCR came from a woman aged 60-75 years who had recovered from COVID-19. In nucleotide form, the sequence is TGCGCCAGCAGCTTGACTAGCGGGGAAGAGACCCAGTACTTC. This is translated as CASSLTSGEETQYF.